The rows below give T cell receptor beta chains drawn from one sample of a study of T cells after yellow fever vaccination. TCRdb itself ran the 5' RACE reads through MiXCR, one entry per CDR3 protein. The table includes 200,000 to 300,000 distinct CDR3 sequences, about 7% detected once. Sequencing used CD4+ T cells sorted from PBMCs, obtained on the day of the yellow fever booster vaccination. The receptors originated from a man between 25 and 39 years old who received the YFV17D yellow fever vaccine. Each CDR3 is given with its conserved first and last residue.

J	V	CDR3
TRBJ2-1	TRBV20-1	CSARLATSSSYNEQFF
TRBJ2-7	TRBV5-1	CASSLELAVSYEQYF
TRBJ2-1	TRBV7-2	CASRGWTGGQGNEQFF
TRBJ2-5	TRBV20-1	CSARPRLPGLAGGLETQYF
TRBJ1-6	TRBV30	CAWSNTGPQPLHF
TRBJ2-5	TRBV19	CASSMERGAAETQYF
TRBJ2-3	TRBV30	CAWSVLADTQYF
TRBJ2-7	TRBV29-1	CSVQLGDPSYEQYF
TRBJ1-1	TRBV5-4	CASSLGVPNTEAFF
TRBJ1-1	TRBV12-3/TRBV12-4	CASSFVGGQSTEAFF
TRBJ2-7	TRBV6-2/TRBV6-3	CASSYPKEGYEQYF
TRBJ2-1	TRBV5-4	CASSNTSGRVMFF
TRBJ1-5	TRBV6-1	CASSEKGSGVHQPQHF
TRBJ1-5	TRBV20-1	CSALRRGRQAANQPQHF
TRBJ2-2	TRBV20-1	CSARDLTSGRRVGELFF
TRBJ1-2	TRBV7-2	CASSLGGSRGYTF
TRBJ2-7	TRBV29-1	CSVRAGSASYEQYF
TRBJ2-5	TRBV28	CATLRGRGLQETQYF
TRBJ2-1	TRBV2	CASTPYLNEQFF
TRBJ2-6	TRBV15	CATSRESLVRGAGANVLTF
TRBJ2-3	TRBV20-1	CSVRVADTQYF
TRBJ2-1	TRBV12-3/TRBV12-4	CASSFEGLPYNEQFF
TRBJ2-3	TRBV24-1	CASWDGVTDTQYF
TRBJ2-5	TRBV7-2	CANAAQAHETQYF
TRBJ2-2	TRBV7-6	CASSLFGNTGELFF
TRBJ2-1	TRBV5-1	CASSYGAGVNEQFF
TRBJ2-3	TRBV5-1	CASRSEYTQYF
TRBJ2-5	TRBV24-1	CATSDRTGETQYF
TRBJ2-5	TRBV7-2	CASSLMGLAVPQETQYF
TRBJ1-2	TRBV14	CASSPTATKGYTF
TRBJ2-5	TRBV20-1	CSAPPGGVETQYF
TRBJ2-5	TRBV15	CATSRAGGGRAGETQYF
TRBJ2-2	TRBV7-2	CASSLGPLTGELFF
TRBJ2-3	TRBV29-1	CSGTLDTQYF
TRBJ2-1	TRBV28	CASSLAGYYNEQFF
TRBJ2-7	TRBV20-1	CSAPPRTGISYEQYF
TRBJ2-3	TRBV7-2	CASSPGLITDTQYF
TRBJ1-5	TRBV10-3	CAIRGGGNQPQHF
TRBJ1-1	TRBV7-9	CASSSTSGIAFF
TRBJ2-7	TRBV20-1	CSATGMVNEQYF
TRBJ2-2	TRBV5-6	CASSLGGLNTGELFF